This TCR beta chain was obtained from a study of Ad26.COV2.S vaccination and SARS-CoV-2 variants. As regards this clone: As yet, its antigen is unknown.

The CDR3 is 15 amino acids. Trimming took off 0 bases at V and 0 bases at J, with 8 bases between the two ends. CDR1 and CDR2 from the germline V gene are LGHNA and YNFKEQ. Study-wide results and limits: Recipients of either vaccine or placebo displayed similar breadth of non-spike TCRs.

Produced via immunoSEQ multiplex PCR; TCRdb's table is partial and in-frame only. The sample has some 180,000 clones; roughly nine tenths are singletons. V is TRBV4-2 and J is TRBJ1-2; D gene ambiguous. This receptor was taken from a human donor who had recovered from COVID-19. The sample was peripheral blood, taken after recovery from COVID-19. This CDR3 is CASSQEEFTNYGYTF. The CDR3 bases are TGTGCCAGCAGCCAAGAGGAGTTCACTAACTATGGCTACACCTTC.